Listed below are T cell receptor beta chains from one sample, sequenced in a study of CD8 T cells in Susac syndrome. TCRdb used MiXCR to reprocess the immunoSEQ multiplex PCR reads, holding one entry per CDR3 protein. Of approximately 200,000 distinct CDR3 sequences listed, 95% are singletons. Sequenced input: CD4+ T cells from PBMCs. The receptors originated from a human donor with multiple sclerosis. CDR3s include the opening cysteine and the closing phenylalanine or tryptophan. The order of the fields is CDR3 DNA, CDR3 protein, J gene, D gene, V gene, clone size. D genes are given only for firm matches. Expanded clones get a size class; other rows say once, few or many, or leave the size out.

TGCAGCGTTGTGCCCGGTCCTAGCGAGCAGTACTTC,CSVVPGPSEQYF,TRBJ2-7,.,TRBV29-1,.
TGTGCCAGCAGCCAAGAGGTCAACTATGGCTACACCTTC,CASSQEVNYGYTF,TRBJ1-2,.,TRBV4-2,.
TGCAGCGTGGAGAGATTACAGGATAACTATGGCTACACCTTC,CSVERLQDNYGYTF,TRBJ1-2,.,TRBV29-1,.
TGTGCCTGGAGTGTTGGACCGACACAACAGTATTTT,CAWSVGPTQQYF,TRBJ2-3,.,TRBV30,once
TGCGCCAGCAGCTTAGAACAGGGCCAAGGCGAGCAGTACTTC,CASSLEQGQGEQYF,TRBJ2-7,.,TRBV5-1,.
TGCAGCGGGAAGGGACAGGGGGACACTGAAGCTTTCTTT,CSGKGQGDTEAFF,TRBJ1-1,TRBD1,TRBV29-1,.
TGCAGCGTTGCCAGGGCCACTGAAGCTTTCTTT,CSVARATEAFF,TRBJ1-1,.,TRBV29-1,few
TGTGCCAGCAGCCAAAGGGGAAGTAAGGAGACCCAGTACTTC,CASSQRGSKETQYF,TRBJ2-5,.,TRBV3-1,.
TGTGCCTGGAGTCGGGCGGATAGCAATCAGCCCCAGCATTTT,CAWSRADSNQPQHF,TRBJ1-5,.,TRBV30,.
TGTGCCAGCAGCCAGGGGCATCAAGAGACCCAGTACTTC,CASSQGHQETQYF,TRBJ2-5,.,TRBV11-2,.
TGTGCCAGCAGCCAGATCCGCACAGATACGCAGTATTTT,CASSQIRTDTQYF,TRBJ2-3,.,TRBV3-1,.
TGCAGCGTTGATGAAGGGCGAGAGACCCAGTACTTC,CSVDEGRETQYF,TRBJ2-5,.,TRBV29-1,.
TGTGCCAGCAGCCAAGGAGGCGGGCGGCGGGTCAAACAAGGGGAGTATTTT,CASSQGGGRRVKQGEYF,TRBJ2-3,.,TRBV3-1,.
TGTGCCAGCAGCTTAGTCTTGCGGGGGGCAGATACGCAGTATTTT,CASSLVLRGADTQYF,TRBJ2-3,TRBD2,TRBV7-9,.
TGTGCCAGCAGGGAGGGGACTAGGATTGAGCAGTTCTTC,CASREGTRIEQFF,TRBJ2-1,TRBD2,TRBV12-3/TRBV12-4,.
TGCAGCGTTGCCCCAGAGCGGGGGGGCAGGAATGAGCAGTTCTTC,CSVAPERGGRNEQFF,TRBJ2-1,TRBD2,TRBV29-1,.
TGTGCCAGCAGCTCGGGACCCGGGGCGGACTATGGCTACACCTTC,CASSSGPGADYGYTF,TRBJ1-2,.,TRBV7-8,.
TGTGCCATCCGACAGGGGTCCGGCTACACCTTC,CAIRQGSGYTF,TRBJ1-2,TRBD1,TRBV28,.
TGTGCCAGCAGCCACGATGGGGGCGACACAGATACGCAGTATTTT,CASSHDGGDTDTQYF,TRBJ2-3,.,TRBV4-2,.
TGTGCCAGCAGCCCGCTGGTCGGGCGGGACACAGATACGCAGTATTTT,CASSPLVGRDTDTQYF,TRBJ2-3,.,TRBV7-9,once
TGTGCTAGTGGTTTGGTACAAGGCCATTCACCCCTCCACTTT,CASGLVQGHSPLHF,TRBJ1-6,.,TRBV12-5,.
TGTGCCAGCAGCCCTACCGGGGGACGAGTCAATGAAAAACTGTTTTTT,CASSPTGGRVNEKLFF,TRBJ1-4,.,TRBV6-1,.
TGCAGCGTTGAAGAAGTGACAGGACAAGCTTTCTTT,CSVEEVTGQAFF,TRBJ1-1,.,TRBV29-1,.
TGTGCCAGCAGTCCCCTTAGTGAGCAGTTCTTC,CASSPLSEQFF,TRBJ2-1,.,TRBV2,.
TGTGCCAGCAGCTTAGCAGGGCCGAACACTGAAGCTTTCTTT,CASSLAGPNTEAFF,TRBJ1-1,.,TRBV7-2,.
TGTGCCAGCAGCCCCCGGACAGATTCTCCTTATGGCTACACCTTC,CASSPRTDSPYGYTF,TRBJ1-2,.,TRBV7-9,.
TGTGCCAGCAGCGTAGGACGGAGGGACACTGAAGCTTTCTTT,CASSVGRRDTEAFF,TRBJ1-1,.,TRBV9,.
TGCAGCGTGGCTGGGGACAGGGATTTTAACTATGGCTACACCTTC,CSVAGDRDFNYGYTF,TRBJ1-2,TRBD1,TRBV29-1,.
TGTGCCATCAGTGACCCTACAGGGGCATACGAGCAGTACTTC,CAISDPTGAYEQYF,TRBJ2-7,TRBD1,TRBV10-3,.
TGTGCCAGCCAACTGGACAGGGGAGTGGGGCCCCAGCATTTT,CASQLDRGVGPQHF,TRBJ1-5,TRBD1,TRBV2,.
TGTGCCAGCAGAGGGGGCTACACTGAAGCTTTCTTT,CASRGGYTEAFF,TRBJ1-1,TRBD1,TRBV12-3/TRBV12-4,.
TGCAGTGCTAGAGAGGTCGTCCACACTGAAGCTTTCTTT,CSAREVVHTEAFF,TRBJ1-1,.,TRBV20-1,.
TGTGCCAGTAAGGGGCTAGCGGGGGACCACAATGAGCAGTTCTTC,CASKGLAGDHNEQFF,TRBJ2-1,TRBD2,TRBV19,.
TGCAGCGTCGGGGAGCCTCGTGGGGAGCTGTTTTTT,CSVGEPRGELFF,TRBJ2-2,.,TRBV29-1,.
TGCAGTGCCTCCGACAACAACTATGGCTACACCTTC,CSASDNNYGYTF,TRBJ1-2,.,TRBV20-1,.
TGTGCCAGCAGCTTAGCCAGGAACACTGAAGCTTTCTTT,CASSLARNTEAFF,TRBJ1-1,.,TRBV7-9,few
TGTGCCAGCAGTGCCGGGACATCATCTGGGGCCAACGTCCTGACTTTC,CASSAGTSSGANVLTF,TRBJ2-6,.,TRBV2,.
TGTGCCAGCAGCCACAGAGGGACAGGATCTCAGCCCCAGCATTTT,CASSHRGTGSQPQHF,TRBJ1-5,TRBD1,TRBV3-1,.
TGTGCCAGCAGTACCCGGGACAGGGAAGGCTACACCTTC,CASSTRDREGYTF,TRBJ1-2,TRBD1,TRBV6-6,once
TGTGCCAGCGGCCCGCTAGCGGGGGAAGAGACCCAGTACTTC,CASGPLAGEETQYF,TRBJ2-5,TRBD2,TRBV3-1,once
TGCAGCGGGCGTTCGAGCTCCTACAATGAGCAGTTCTTC,CSGRSSSYNEQFF,TRBJ2-1,.,TRBV29-1,once
TGCAGTGCTAGATTTCCCAGGGGTGTCCCTGAAGCTTTCTTT,CSARFPRGVPEAFF,TRBJ1-1,.,TRBV20-1,.
TGTGCCAGCAGCTTAGATCCCAGGGTCACAGATACGCAGTATTTT,CASSLDPRVTDTQYF,TRBJ2-3,.,TRBV7-2,.
TGTGCCAGCAGCCCGCGGTCGGGCACTAATGAAAAACTGTTTTTT,CASSPRSGTNEKLFF,TRBJ1-4,.,TRBV14,.
TGCAGTGCTAGGCTGCCGGGACTAGCGGGAGAGCAGTACTTC,CSARLPGLAGEQYF,TRBJ2-7,TRBD2,TRBV20-1,.
TGTGCCAGCAGCCAACGACAGGAGAACACTGAAGCTTTCTTT,CASSQRQENTEAFF,TRBJ1-1,.,TRBV3-1,.
TGCAGCGTTGACCCATACCAGGGGGGGAAGACCCAGTACTTC,CSVDPYQGGKTQYF,TRBJ2-5,.,TRBV29-1,.
TGCAGCGTCGCTCGGACAGGGGGCATAGATACGCAGTATTTT,CSVARTGGIDTQYF,TRBJ2-3,TRBD1,TRBV29-1,.
TGCAGTGCTAGACTAGCGGGGGTCAGGGTTGAGCAGTTCTTC,CSARLAGVRVEQFF,TRBJ2-1,TRBD2,TRBV20-1,.
TGTGCCAGCAGTCCGGGCGGGGGGTTCCTCTCCTACAATGAGCAGTTCTTC,CASSPGGGFLSYNEQFF,TRBJ2-1,TRBD2,TRBV25-1,.
TGTGCCAGCAGCCAATCCGGGACAGATACGCAGTATTTT,CASSQSGTDTQYF,TRBJ2-3,.,TRBV4-2,.
TGTGCTAGTGGTATCGGACTAGTTGGGGATACGCAGTATTTT,CASGIGLVGDTQYF,TRBJ2-3,TRBD2,TRBV12-5,.
TGTGCCAGCTCGCCCACTGAAAACGGTGAAGCTTTCTTT,CASSPTENGEAFF,TRBJ1-1,.,TRBV18,.
TGTGCCAGCAGCCTCGGACACAACAATGAGCAGTTCTTC,CASSLGHNNEQFF,TRBJ2-1,.,TRBV5-4,.
TGTGCCAGCAACTCCGGCAGGGCAGGCCGGACAGCTTTCTTT,CASNSGRAGRTAFF,TRBJ1-1,.,TRBV5-6,once
TGCAGTGCTAGATTGGAGGCTAGCGGGGAACCAGGGAGGACCCAGTACTTC,CSARLEASGEPGRTQYF,TRBJ2-5,TRBD2,TRBV20-1,.
TGTGCCTGGAGTCCGGGACTGACGAGTTCCTACAATGAGCAGTTCTTC,CAWSPGLTSSYNEQFF,TRBJ2-1,.,TRBV30,few